Following are 5 T cell receptor beta chains from one sample sequenced in a study of monozygotic twins with inflammatory bowel disease. Reprocessing the 5' RACE reads, TCRdb reports a single entry for every CDR3 protein and omits DNA. This sample's clone table lists about 160,000 distinct CDR3 sequences. Sequencing was performed on blood. These receptors originate from a human donor with ulcerative colitis or Crohn's disease, or a healthy co-twin of an affected twin (not recorded which).

The chain is built from TRBV24-1 and TRBJ1-1; no DNA is available, so the TRBD1 call from TCRdb remains unchecked. The germline V gene has CDR1 KGHDR and CDR2 SFDVKD. The CDR3 loop spans 15 amino acids. The CDR3 protein is CATRDRGSMNTEAFF.

The chain links TRBV12-3 or TRBV12-4 to TRBJ1-1; there is no DNA to check the TCRdb D call of TRBD1. The CDR3 sequence is 14 residues long. This CDR3 is CASSLDRFLLRAFF.

The V and J genes are TRBV5-1 and TRBJ2-7; TCRdb's D call of TRBD2 is untestable without DNA. The CDR3 has 16 amino acids. The germline V gene encodes CDR1 SGHRS and CDR2 YFSETQ. CDR3 region: CASSLGLAGVPYEQYF.

The V and J genes are TRBV30 and TRBJ1-1; as DNA is missing, the TRBD1 call by TCRdb cannot be tested. Germline V gene lookup returns CDR1 GTSNPN and CDR2 SVGIG (reference sequence). CDR3 length equals 11 residues. Here the CDR3 reads CAFRTGTEAFF.

The chain joins TRBV10-3 to TRBJ2-7; there is no DNA to check the TCRdb D call of TRBD1. There are 12 residues in the CDR3. Germline lookup yields CDR1 ENHRY and CDR2 SYGVKD. This CDR3 is CAISTGSYEQYF.